Listed below are T cell receptor beta chains from one sample, sequenced in a study of PD-1 blockade in classical Hodgkin lymphoma. The assay was immunoSEQ multiplex PCR, and TCRdb's table has in-frame clones only and misses some. The sample holds 37,000 or so clones, approximately 86% seen once. The source material was peripheral blood mononuclear cells (PBMCs), sampled before the second cycle of nivolumab. The receptor source for this set is a human donor with classical Hodgkin lymphoma. Both conserved end residues are part of each CDR3. A D gene is named only where the DNA matches it firmly. Only some rows state a clone size, as once, few, many or a class for expanded clones.

V gene: TRBV5-1; clone size: -; J gene: TRBJ1-2; D gene: TRBD1; CDR3 DNA: TGCGCCAGCAGCTTGGACCAGGGGGTTATTGGCTACACCTTC; CDR3 protein: CASSLDQGVIGYTF
V gene: TRBV4-2; clone size: few; J gene: TRBJ2-5; D gene: -; CDR3 DNA: TGTGCCAGCAGCCAGACCGAAGCGACCCTGGGGGAGACCCAGTACTTC; CDR3 protein: CASSQTEATLGETQYF
V gene: TRBV7-9; clone size: -; J gene: TRBJ1-1; D gene: -; CDR3 DNA: TGTGCCAGCAGCTTTCCAGGCAACACTGAAGCTTTCTTT; CDR3 protein: CASSFPGNTEAFF
V gene: TRBV5-1; clone size: -; J gene: TRBJ1-3; D gene: -; CDR3 DNA: TGCGCCAGCAGCTTTACAGGGTTCGGAAACACCATATATTTT; CDR3 protein: CASSFTGFGNTIYF
V gene: TRBV30; clone size: once; J gene: TRBJ2-5; D gene: -; CDR3 DNA: TGTGCTCTTGACCCTGGACAGCCCGGGGAGACCCAGTACTTC; CDR3 protein: CALDPGQPGETQYF
V gene: TRBV5-4; clone size: -; J gene: TRBJ1-4; D gene: -; CDR3 DNA: TGTGCCAGCAGCTTGGCCGAGGGGTCCGAAAAGCTGTTTTTT; CDR3 protein: CASSLAEGSEKLFF
V gene: TRBV28; clone size: -; J gene: TRBJ1-5; D gene: -; CDR3 DNA: TGTGCCAGCACCGACGGGTGGCAGCCCCAGCATTTT; CDR3 protein: CASTDGWQPQHF
V gene: TRBV5-1; clone size: few; J gene: TRBJ2-1; D gene: TRBD2; CDR3 DNA: TGCGCCAGCAGCTTGCGCCAGAGTTCCGGGACTAGCAGGTACAATGAGCAGTTCTTC; CDR3 protein: CASSLRQSSGTSRYNEQFF
V gene: TRBV6-1; clone size: -; J gene: TRBJ1-4; D gene: -; CDR3 DNA: TGTGCCAGCAGTGACCCGACGGAGACGACCTTTAATGAAAAACTGTTTTTT; CDR3 protein: CASSDPTETTFNEKLFF
V gene: TRBV15; clone size: -; J gene: TRBJ2-7; D gene: TRBD2; CDR3 DNA: TGTGCCACCAGCAGATGGGGACGAGGACTAGCGGGTTACGAGCAGTACTTC; CDR3 protein: CATSRWGRGLAGYEQYF
V gene: TRBV12-5; clone size: -; J gene: TRBJ2-5; D gene: -; CDR3 DNA: TGTGCTAGTGGTTTGGTAGGCGTAGAAGAGACCCAGTACTTC; CDR3 protein: CASGLVGVEETQYF
V gene: TRBV4-1; clone size: -; J gene: TRBJ2-5; D gene: -; CDR3 DNA: TGCGCCAGCAGCCAACTGGCCGGTAGCCCAGAGACCCAGTACTTC; CDR3 protein: CASSQLAGSPETQYF
V gene: TRBV2; clone size: -; J gene: TRBJ2-7; D gene: TRBD2; CDR3 DNA: TGTGCCAGCAGTCCTGAGAGCGGGAGTTCCTACGAGCAGTACTTC; CDR3 protein: CASSPESGSSYEQYF
V gene: TRBV27; clone size: -; J gene: TRBJ2-7; D gene: -; CDR3 DNA: TGTGCCAGCAGTTCACGTGGGGGAGCTTACGAGCAGTACTTC; CDR3 protein: CASSSRGGAYEQYF
V gene: TRBV7-7; clone size: -; J gene: TRBJ2-7; D gene: -; CDR3 DNA: TGTGCTAGCAGCTTTCGCAGGGGCTACGAGCAGTACTTC; CDR3 protein: CASSFRRGYEQYF
V gene: TRBV29-1; clone size: -; J gene: TRBJ2-3; D gene: -; CDR3 DNA: TGCAGCGTTGAAGGGGGGACTCACACAGATACGCAGTATTTT; CDR3 protein: CSVEGGTHTDTQYF
V gene: TRBV6-5; clone size: -; J gene: TRBJ2-1; D gene: -; CDR3 DNA: TGTGCCAGCAGGCTAGGTCCCTACAATGAGCAGTTCTTC; CDR3 protein: CASRLGPYNEQFF
V gene: TRBV7-7; clone size: -; J gene: TRBJ2-6; D gene: -; CDR3 DNA: TGTGCCAGCAGCAAGGGAAGAGTGCCACAAAGTCGGGCCAACGTCCTGACTTTC; CDR3 protein: CASSKGRVPQSRANVLTF
V gene: TRBV4-1; clone size: few; J gene: TRBJ1-2; D gene: -; CDR3 DNA: TGCGCCAGCAGGGGTAACGGCTACACCTTC; CDR3 protein: CASRGNGYTF
V gene: TRBV19; clone size: -; J gene: TRBJ2-2; D gene: -; CDR3 DNA: TGTGCCAGTAGTAATAATATTGGCAGAATCACCGGGGAGCTGTTTTTT; CDR3 protein: CASSNNIGRITGELFF
V gene: TRBV5-1; clone size: -; J gene: TRBJ2-3; D gene: TRBD2; CDR3 DNA: TGCGCCAGCAGCTTGGAGGGACTAGCGGGTTACACAGATACGCAGTATTTT; CDR3 protein: CASSLEGLAGYTDTQYF
V gene: TRBV4-1; clone size: -; J gene: TRBJ2-5; D gene: -; CDR3 DNA: TGCGCCAGCAGCCAAGATCGAACAGAAGAGACCCAGTACTTC; CDR3 protein: CASSQDRTEETQYF
V gene: TRBV6-5; clone size: -; J gene: TRBJ1-3; D gene: -; CDR3 DNA: TGTGCCAGCAGTCAGGGGAACACCATATATTTT; CDR3 protein: CASSQGNTIYF
V gene: TRBV9; clone size: -; J gene: TRBJ1-5; D gene: TRBD1; CDR3 DNA: TGTGCCAGCAGCGTAGGACAGGGCATCCATCAGCCCCAGCATTTT; CDR3 protein: CASSVGQGIHQPQHF
V gene: TRBV27; clone size: -; J gene: TRBJ1-5; D gene: -; CDR3 DNA: TGTGCCAGCAGTTTAAACCCTAATGGCAATCAGCCCCAGCATTTT; CDR3 protein: CASSLNPNGNQPQHF
V gene: TRBV6-1; clone size: -; J gene: TRBJ2-6; D gene: TRBD1; CDR3 DNA: TGTGCCAGCAGTGATAGGGGATCCGGGACAGGGGTACCTGGGGCCAACGTCCTGACTTTC; CDR3 protein: CASSDRGSGTGVPGANVLTF
V gene: TRBV4-1; clone size: -; J gene: TRBJ2-1; D gene: -; CDR3 DNA: TGCGCCAGCAGCCAATACGCCGGGACACGGGGCAATGAGCAGTTCTTC; CDR3 protein: CASSQYAGTRGNEQFF
V gene: TRBV5-4; clone size: -; J gene: TRBJ1-2; D gene: -; CDR3 DNA: TGTGCCAGCAGCCGCGAGGGAGGGGCGGAGGGCTACACCTTC; CDR3 protein: CASSREGGAEGYTF
V gene: TRBV7-2; clone size: -; J gene: TRBJ2-7; D gene: -; CDR3 DNA: TGTGCCAGCAGCTTAGGGGCAGGGGCCCCCTACGAGCAGTACTTC; CDR3 protein: CASSLGAGAPYEQYF
V gene: TRBV2; clone size: -; J gene: TRBJ1-2; D gene: -; CDR3 DNA: TGTGCCAGCAGTGAACTGGGTCGGAGCTATGGCTACACCTTC; CDR3 protein: CASSELGRSYGYTF
V gene: TRBV5-1; clone size: -; J gene: TRBJ2-7; D gene: -; CDR3 DNA: TGCGCCAGCAGCTTAGGCAGGGCTAATGAGCAGTACTTC; CDR3 protein: CASSLGRANEQYF